In its sample, the clone carrying this T cell receptor beta chain was seen many times. Its antigen is currently unknown. Germline values: CDR1 KGHSH, CDR2 LQKENI. The V end was cut by 8 bases, the J end by 4 bases, with 14 bases between. The CDR3 spans 13 residues. TCRdb passed the 5' RACE reads through MiXCR, listing each CDR3 protein once. The table shows approximately 140,000 distinct CDR3 sequences, with approximately 7.7% occurring only once. These data belong to a study of T cells after yellow fever vaccination. As for the study in general: Fractions of limited cellularity were prepared by means of SMART-Seq v4 Ultra Low Input.

Study-level results: Weaker, the secondary response had a peak occurring faster, on day 5 versus 15. Most primary-vaccination clones recurred post-booster (approximately 96% CD4, 88% CD8).

The receptor was derived from a man aged 25-40 years who received the YFV17D yellow fever vaccine. The V gene is TRBV18, the J gene TRBJ1-1; maybe TRBD1 (5 bases). The source was CD4+ T cells sorted from PBMCs, collected 5 days after the yellow fever booster vaccination. CDR3 nucleotides: TGTGCCAGCGAACGGGTCCAGGGCACTGAAGCTTTCTTT. Protein sequence: CASERVQGTEAFF.